Below, 18 T cell receptor beta chains from the same sample are listed, as sequenced in a study of blood T cell repertoires in COVID-19. Repertoires were generated with immunoSEQ multiplex PCR, while TCRdb's copy carries only in-frame clones and drops some. Of roughly 150,000 clones in the sample, around 82% were seen once. The sequenced material came from peripheral blood. The source of these receptors is a woman of 80 years or more with acute or convalescent COVID-19.

The chain is built from TRBV3-1 (or the pseudogene TRBV3-2) and TRBJ2-3; D uncertain. The CDR3 consists of 15 residues. Germline V CDR1 and CDR2: LGHDT, YNNKEL (reference sequence). The V end lost 4 bases, the J end lost 0 bases, and 11 bases lay between the germline ends. The chain's CDR3 is CASSLMPTSTDTQYF. CDR3 DNA: TGTGCCAGCAGCCTTATGCCTACTAGCACAGATACGCAGTATTTT.

V usage is TRBV6-5 and J usage is TRBJ1-5; 7 nucleotides align to TRBD1. This CDR3 spans 15 amino acids. In germline, CDR1 is MNHEY, CDR2 SVGAGI. With 6 bases clipped from V and 5 bases from J, the junction kept 10 bases outside the gene matches. CDR3 region: CASRGPGGRDQPQHF. The CDR3 DNA follows: TGTGCCAGCAGAGGTCCAGGGGGACGCGATCAGCCCCAGCATTTT.

On this clone: Other DNA sequences in the sample encode the same CDR3. V and J are TRBV19 and TRBJ1-1; possible D gene TRBD1, 5 bases. V dropped 2 bases and J dropped 0 bases, with 7 bases sitting between them. CDR1 and CDR2 (germline): LNHDA, SQIVND (reference sequence). The CDR3 covers 14 residues. The CDR3 region has the DNA TGTGCCAGTAGTATAACGGGGGTGAACACTGAAGCTTTCTTT. Translating gives CASSITGVNTEAFF.

This chain joins TRBV18 and TRBJ1-6; D is uncertain. The CDR3 totals 16 residues. Germline-derived CDR1 and CDR2 are KGHSH and LQKENI. V dropped 2 bases and J dropped 8 bases, with 16 bases sitting between them. This CDR3 is CASSPYGYEGDSPLHF. The CDR3 nucleotides read TGTGCCAGCTCACCATACGGTTACGAGGGAGATTCACCCCTCCACTTT.

The chain has TRBV28 and TRBJ1-1; 7 bases are a match to TRBD1. Germline V CDR1 and CDR2: MDHEN, SYDVKM. This CDR3 is 12 amino acids long. Losses at the gene ends were 6 bases for V and 5 bases for J; bases not matched to a gene: 3. CDR3 DNA: TGTGCCAGCAGACAGGGGCAGACTGAAGCTTTCTTT. This sequence encodes CASRQGQTEAFF.

V usage is TRBV7-8 and J usage is TRBJ1-3; 9 positions match TRBD1. With 5 bases clipped from V and 1 base from J, the junction kept 6 bases outside the gene matches. Germline V gives CDR1 SGHVS, CDR2 FQNEAQ. The CDR3 runs to 16 residues. CDR3 in DNA: TGTGCCAGCAGCACCCGGGACAGGGTATCTGGAAACACCATATATTTT. This encodes CASSTRDRVSGNTIYF. Variable domain in full (rest from reference TRBV7-8 and TRBJ1-3): GAGVSQSPRYKVAKRGQDVALRCDPISGHVSLFWYQQALGQGPEFLTYFQNEAQLDKSGLPSDRFFAERPEGSVSTLKIQRTQQEDSAVYLCASSTRDRVSGNTIYFGEGSWLTVV.

V gene TRBV7-9 combines with J gene TRBJ2-7, with 8 bases fitting TRBD1. This CDR3 has 14 residues. Germline V gene data show CDR1 as SEHNR and CDR2 as FQNEAQ (reference sequence). V lost 5 bases to trimming and J lost 5 bases; unmatched junction nucleotides: 8. The CDR3 coding sequence is TGTGCCAGCAGCCGACAGGGGAGGATTGACGAGCAGTACTTC. Amino acids: CASSRQGRIDEQYF.

The genes are TRBV30 and TRBJ1-1; 8 bases match TRBD1. Germline V lookup: CDR1 GTSNPN, CDR2 SVGIG (reference sequence). V gave up 4 bases and J gave up 1 base; unmatched junction bases: 5. The CDR3 consists of 14 residues. The CDR3 DNA follows: TGTGCCTGGAACCCCGGGACAGGGAACACTGAAGCTTTCTTT. Translation: CAWNPGTGNTEAFF.

The chain couples TRBV4-3 to TRBJ2-1, with 8 positions matching TRBD2. CDR3 length equals 15 residues. Germline V gives CDR1 LGHNA, CDR2 YSLEER. The V gene end was trimmed by 0 bases and the J gene end by 3 bases; junction bases not matched to a gene: 1. The CDR3 reads CASSQERGVYNEQFF. DNA of the CDR3: TGCGCCAGCAGCCAAGAGCGGGGGGTCTACAATGAGCAGTTCTTC.

This rearrangement joins TRBV7-2 to TRBJ2-1, with TRBD2 matching 8 bases. The V gene's germline CDR1 is SGHTA and CDR2 FQGNSA. V gave up 2 bases and J gave up 3 bases; unmatched junction bases: 9. This CDR3 contains 17 residues. The CDR3 sequence: CASSLSLAGVNYNEQFF. The DNA of the CDR3 is TGTGCCAGCAGCTTATCCCTAGCGGGTGTAAACTACAATGAGCAGTTCTTC.

The chain recombines TRBV5-1 with TRBJ2-7; possibly TRBD1 for D (6 bases). CDR3 length: 13 amino acids. CDR1 SGHRS and CDR2 YFSETQ come from the germline V gene. V shed 4 bases and J shed 4 bases, with 12 bases lying between them. CDR3: CASSVSQGYEQYF. For the CDR3, the DNA is TGCGCCAGCAGCGTATCACAGGGTTACGAGCAGTACTTC.

V usage is TRBV7-8 and J usage is TRBJ2-7; 12 bases line up with TRBD1. CDR3 length: 17 residues. Trimming cost V 3 bases and J 4 bases; bases outside gene matches: 10. The germline V gene encodes CDR1 SGHVS and CDR2 FQNEAQ. The CDR3, as DNA: TGTGCCAGCAGCTTTCCTCCCTGGGACAGGGGGCCTTACGAGCAGTACTTC. This codes for CASSFPPWDRGPYEQYF. Using reference TRBV7-8 and TRBJ2-7 for the parts outside the CDR3, the full variable domain is GAGVSQSPRYKVAKRGQDVALRCDPISGHVSLFWYQQALGQGPEFLTYFQNEAQLDKSGLPSDRFFAERPEGSVSTLKIQRTQQEDSAVYLCASSFPPWDRGPYEQYFGPGTRLTVT.

This chain uses TRBV19 with TRBJ2-2; TRBD1 matches at 8 bases. In germline, CDR1 is LNHDA, CDR2 SQIVND (reference sequence). This CDR3 spans 14 amino acids. V lost 4 bases to trimming and J lost 6 bases; unmatched junction nucleotides: 4. The CDR3, as DNA: TGTGCCAGTAGTAGACAGGGGTTGGCCGGGGAGCTGTTTTTT. This encodes CASSRQGLAGELFF. The variable domain in full, completed from reference TRBV19 and TRBJ2-2, reads DGGITQSPKYLFRKEGQNVTLSCEQNLNHDAMYWYRQDPGQGLRLIYYSQIVNDFQKGDIAEGYSVSREKKESFPLTVTSAQKNPTAFYLCASSRQGLAGELFFGEGSRLTVL.

V is TRBV5-1 and J is TRBJ2-7, with 9 bases lining up with TRBD1. The CDR3 consists of 14 residues. CDR1 is SGHRS, CDR2 YFSETQ, per germline. J lost 6 bases, V lost 0 bases, and 4 bases had no gene match. The CDR3 sequence is CASSLGQGVSEQYF. The CDR3 DNA reads as TGCGCCAGCAGCTTGGGACAGGGGGTCTCCGAGCAGTACTTC.

The rearrangement joins TRBV6-5 to TRBJ1-1, with D perhaps TRBD1 (6 bases). Between the trimmed V and J ends, which lost 7 bases and 2 bases, there was a span of 14 bases. Germline V gene sequence: CDR1 MNHEY, CDR2 SVGAGI. The CDR3 length is 14 residues. The CDR3 loop is CASITRGSNTEAFF. Written as DNA, the CDR3 is TGTGCCAGCATTACCAGGGGCTCAAACACTGAAGCTTTCTTT.

J is TRBJ2-7 and V is TRBV5-1, with a possible D match to TRBD1 (6 bases). The V gene's germline CDR1 is SGHRS and CDR2 YFSETQ. Trimming removed 3 bases at V and 3 bases at J, with 19 bases between. The CDR3 has 16 amino acids. The CDR3 DNA reads as TGCGCCAGCAGCTCTGGACAGAATAACTTCAACTACGAGCAGTACTTC. Its translation is CASSSGQNNFNYEQYF.

This clone was counted between two and nine times. Here the CDR3 DNA reads TGTGCCAGTATCCAGGCAGGGGGCACTGAAGCTTTCTTT. Residues: CASIQAGGTEAFF. The chain employs TRBV19 and TRBJ1-1; 7 nucleotides match TRBD1. Looked up from germline, CDR1 is LNHDA and CDR2 is SQIVND (reference sequence). The CDR3 has 13 residues. V dropped 7 bases and J dropped 4; count of bases not matched to a gene: 6.

The gene calls are TRBV27 and TRBJ1-4, with 10 bases that match TRBD1. With 5 bases clipped from V and 0 bases from J, the junction kept 3 bases outside the gene matches. CDR1 and CDR2 from the germline V gene are MNHEY and SMNVEV (reference sequence). The CDR3 extends over 16 amino acids. CDR3 in DNA: TGTGCCAGCAGTGGAGGGACAGGGGCAACTAATGAAAAACTGTTTTTT. Amino acid sequence: CASSGGTGATNEKLFF.